This T cell receptor (beta chain) was retrieved from a study of CD8+ T cells in alopecia areata. Study as a whole: Among treated patients, oral tofacitinib was administered at 5 to 10 mg twice daily.

In each case, RNA was isolated and then reverse transcribed into cDNA as the sequencing template. TCRdb keeps only in-frame clones here, not all; method: immunoSEQ multiplex PCR. The profile covers around 180,000 clones, with about three fifths appearing a single time and roughly 1.3% taken by the ten largest. The V gene lost 8 bases and the J gene lost 8 bases, with 18 bases spanning the gap. CDR1 is MNHEY and CDR2 is SMNVEV in the germline V gene (reference sequence). The CDR3 is 13 residues long. Treatment noted: oral pan-JAK inhibitor, 5-10 mg twice daily. The V call is TRBV27, the J call TRBJ1-2; possibly TRBD1 for D (5 bases). This specimen consisted of CD4+ T cells sorted from blood, obtained around week 50, from a patient treated with tofacitinib. This TCR was sampled from a human donor with alopecia areata. The CDR3 loop is CASFDRGSKGYTF. CDR3 nucleotides: TGTGCCAGCTTCGACAGAGGGTCGAAAGGCTACACCTTC.